This T cell receptor (beta chain) was recovered during a study of T cell repertoires in cytomegalovirus infection (dated 2019 in TCRdb). In the study overall: The HLA type of each donor mattered for the analysis, because public TCR beta signatures pointed to carriage of CMV infection along with the matching HLA type. Here is what the overall study found, with its caveats: The ex vivo response was dominated by HLA-C-restricted CMV-specific TCR beta clonotypes, which also provided the single most frequent clonotype in two of eight donors. In both this cohort and an independent cohort of 352 donors, the cumulative frequency of public TCR beta family members distinguished carriers of CMV infection plus the relevant HLA type.

V loses 5 bases of germline sequence and J loses 8 bases, and the interval between the two ends is 15 bases. From the cysteine up to the phenylalanine, the CDR3 has a length of 13 residues. Only CDR3 DNA is held: 39 bases, read in frame from base 1. Comment on this clonotype: Its antigen is not yet known. The input lacks base qualities; no much larger clone sits a single base away.

Sequencer: Illumina HiSeq 1500. TCRdb reworked the public reads: Q25 trimming with fastp, MiXCR clone assembly, productive beta chains retained. Identical CDR3 protein sequences are pooled into one entry, listed with their most common genes and DNA. This sample gives 290,000 or so distinct CDR3 sequences in total; about 9.1% of them show up just once. Less than 3% of the sample goes to the ten largest clones. The sample comprised PBMCs. The receptor was isolated from a human donor in good health (CMV status not recorded). Some clones in this sample may be carry-over from other donors' samples. Recombination linked TRBV12-3 or TRBV12-4 to TRBJ1-1; TRBD1 might be the D gene, on 6 matching bases. The CDR3 corresponds to CASSLRGIDEAFF. The nucleotides read TGTGCCAGCAGTCTTAGGGGGATTGACGAAGCTTTCTTT.